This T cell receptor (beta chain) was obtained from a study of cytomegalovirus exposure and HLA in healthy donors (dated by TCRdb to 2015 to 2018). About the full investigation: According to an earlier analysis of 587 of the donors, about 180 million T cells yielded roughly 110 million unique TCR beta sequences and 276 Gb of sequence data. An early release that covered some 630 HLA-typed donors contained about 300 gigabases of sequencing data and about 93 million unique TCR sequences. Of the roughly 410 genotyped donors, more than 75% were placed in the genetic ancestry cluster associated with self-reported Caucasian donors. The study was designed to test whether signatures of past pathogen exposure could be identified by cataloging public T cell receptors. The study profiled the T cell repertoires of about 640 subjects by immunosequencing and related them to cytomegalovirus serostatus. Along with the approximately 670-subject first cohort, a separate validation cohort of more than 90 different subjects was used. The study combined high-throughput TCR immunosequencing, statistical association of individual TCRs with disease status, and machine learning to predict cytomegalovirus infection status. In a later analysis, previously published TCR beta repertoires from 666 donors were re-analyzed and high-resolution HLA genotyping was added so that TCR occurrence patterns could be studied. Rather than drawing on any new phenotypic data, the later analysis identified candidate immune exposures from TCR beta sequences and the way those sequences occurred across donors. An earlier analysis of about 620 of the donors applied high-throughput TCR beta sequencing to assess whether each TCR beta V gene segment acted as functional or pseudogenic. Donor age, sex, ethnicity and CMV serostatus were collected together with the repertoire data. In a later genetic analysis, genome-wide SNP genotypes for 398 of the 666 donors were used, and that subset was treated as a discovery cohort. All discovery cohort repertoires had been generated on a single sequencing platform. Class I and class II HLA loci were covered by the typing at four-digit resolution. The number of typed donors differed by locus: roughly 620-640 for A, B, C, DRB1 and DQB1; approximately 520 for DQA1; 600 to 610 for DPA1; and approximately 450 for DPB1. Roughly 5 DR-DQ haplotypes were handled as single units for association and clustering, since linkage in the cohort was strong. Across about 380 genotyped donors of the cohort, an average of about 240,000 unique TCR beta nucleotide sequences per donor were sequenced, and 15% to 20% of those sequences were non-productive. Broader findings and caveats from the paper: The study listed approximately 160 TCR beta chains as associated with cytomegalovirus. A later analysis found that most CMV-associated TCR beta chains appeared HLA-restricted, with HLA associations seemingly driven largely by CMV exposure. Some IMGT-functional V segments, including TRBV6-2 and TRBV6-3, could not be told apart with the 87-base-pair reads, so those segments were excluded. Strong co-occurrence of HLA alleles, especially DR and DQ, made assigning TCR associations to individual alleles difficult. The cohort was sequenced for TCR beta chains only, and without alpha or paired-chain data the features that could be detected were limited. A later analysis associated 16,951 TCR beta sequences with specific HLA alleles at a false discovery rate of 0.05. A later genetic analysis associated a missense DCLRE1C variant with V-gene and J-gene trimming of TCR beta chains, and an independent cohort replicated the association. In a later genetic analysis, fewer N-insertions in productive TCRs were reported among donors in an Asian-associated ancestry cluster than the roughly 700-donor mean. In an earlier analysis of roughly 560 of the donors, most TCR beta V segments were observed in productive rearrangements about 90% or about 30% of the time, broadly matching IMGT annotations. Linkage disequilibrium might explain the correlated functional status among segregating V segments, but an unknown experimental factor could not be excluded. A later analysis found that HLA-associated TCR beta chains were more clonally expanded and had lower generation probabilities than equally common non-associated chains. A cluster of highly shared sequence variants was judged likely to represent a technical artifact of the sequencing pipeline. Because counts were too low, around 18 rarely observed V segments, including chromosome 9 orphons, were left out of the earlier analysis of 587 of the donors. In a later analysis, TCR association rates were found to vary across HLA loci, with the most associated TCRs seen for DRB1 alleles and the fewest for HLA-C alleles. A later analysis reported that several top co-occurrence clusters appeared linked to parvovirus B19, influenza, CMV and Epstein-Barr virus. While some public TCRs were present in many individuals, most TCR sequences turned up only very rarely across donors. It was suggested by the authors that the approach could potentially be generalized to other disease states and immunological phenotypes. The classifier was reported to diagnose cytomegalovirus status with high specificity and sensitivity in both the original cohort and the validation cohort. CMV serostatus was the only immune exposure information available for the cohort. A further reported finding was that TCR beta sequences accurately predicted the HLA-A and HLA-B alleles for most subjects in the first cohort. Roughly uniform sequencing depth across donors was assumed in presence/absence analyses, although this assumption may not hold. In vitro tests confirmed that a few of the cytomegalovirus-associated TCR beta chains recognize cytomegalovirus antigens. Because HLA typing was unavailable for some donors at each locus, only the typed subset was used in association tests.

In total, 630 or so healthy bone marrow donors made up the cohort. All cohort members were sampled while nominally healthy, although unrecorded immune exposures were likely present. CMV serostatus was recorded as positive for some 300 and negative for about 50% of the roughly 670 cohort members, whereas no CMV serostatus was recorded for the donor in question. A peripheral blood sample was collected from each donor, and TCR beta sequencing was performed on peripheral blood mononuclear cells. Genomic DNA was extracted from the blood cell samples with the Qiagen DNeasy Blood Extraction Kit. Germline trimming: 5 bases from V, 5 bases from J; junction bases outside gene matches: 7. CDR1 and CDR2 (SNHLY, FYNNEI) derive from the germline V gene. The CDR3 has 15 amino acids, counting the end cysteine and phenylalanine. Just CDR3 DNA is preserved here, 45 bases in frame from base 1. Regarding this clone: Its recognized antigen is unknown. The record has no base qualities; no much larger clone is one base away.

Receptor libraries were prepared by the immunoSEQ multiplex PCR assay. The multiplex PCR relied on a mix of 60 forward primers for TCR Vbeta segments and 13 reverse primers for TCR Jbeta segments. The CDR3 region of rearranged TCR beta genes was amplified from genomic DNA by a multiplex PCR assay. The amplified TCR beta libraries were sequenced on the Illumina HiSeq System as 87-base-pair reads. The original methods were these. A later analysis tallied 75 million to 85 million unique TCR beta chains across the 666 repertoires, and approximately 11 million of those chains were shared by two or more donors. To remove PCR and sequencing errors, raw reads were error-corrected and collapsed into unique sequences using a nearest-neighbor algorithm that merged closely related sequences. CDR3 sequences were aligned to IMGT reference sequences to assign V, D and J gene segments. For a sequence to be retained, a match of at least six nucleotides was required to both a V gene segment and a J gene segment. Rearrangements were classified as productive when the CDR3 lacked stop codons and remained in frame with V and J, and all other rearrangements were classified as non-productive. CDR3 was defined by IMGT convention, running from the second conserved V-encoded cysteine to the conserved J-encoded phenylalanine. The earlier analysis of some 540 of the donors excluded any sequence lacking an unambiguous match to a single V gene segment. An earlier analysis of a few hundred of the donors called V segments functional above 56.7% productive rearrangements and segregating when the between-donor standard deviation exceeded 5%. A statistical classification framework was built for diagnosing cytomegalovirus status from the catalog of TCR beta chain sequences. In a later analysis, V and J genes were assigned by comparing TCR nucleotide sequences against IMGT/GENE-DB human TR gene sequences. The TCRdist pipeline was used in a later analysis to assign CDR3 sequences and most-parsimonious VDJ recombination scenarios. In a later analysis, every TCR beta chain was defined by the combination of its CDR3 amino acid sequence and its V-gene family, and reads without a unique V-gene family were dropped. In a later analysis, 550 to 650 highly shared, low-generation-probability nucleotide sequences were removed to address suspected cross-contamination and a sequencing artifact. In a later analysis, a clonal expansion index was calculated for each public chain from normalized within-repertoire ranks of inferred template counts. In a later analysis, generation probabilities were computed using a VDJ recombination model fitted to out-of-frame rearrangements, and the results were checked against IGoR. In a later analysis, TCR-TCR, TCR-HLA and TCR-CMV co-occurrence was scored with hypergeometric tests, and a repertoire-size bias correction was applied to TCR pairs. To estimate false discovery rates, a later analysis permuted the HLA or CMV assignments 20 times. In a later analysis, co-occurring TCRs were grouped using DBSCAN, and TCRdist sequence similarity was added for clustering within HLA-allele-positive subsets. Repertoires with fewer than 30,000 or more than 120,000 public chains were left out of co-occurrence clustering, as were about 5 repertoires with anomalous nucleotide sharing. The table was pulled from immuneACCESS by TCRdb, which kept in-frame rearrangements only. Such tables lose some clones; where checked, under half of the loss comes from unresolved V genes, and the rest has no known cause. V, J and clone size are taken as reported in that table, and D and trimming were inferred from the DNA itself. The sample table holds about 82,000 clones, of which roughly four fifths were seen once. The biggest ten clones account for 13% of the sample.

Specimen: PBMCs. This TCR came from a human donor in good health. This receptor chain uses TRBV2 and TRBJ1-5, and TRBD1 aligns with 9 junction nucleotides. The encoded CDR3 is CASSSPGQGDQPQHF. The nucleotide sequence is TGTGCCAGCAGTTCCCCGGGACAGGGCGATCAGCCCCAGCATTTT.